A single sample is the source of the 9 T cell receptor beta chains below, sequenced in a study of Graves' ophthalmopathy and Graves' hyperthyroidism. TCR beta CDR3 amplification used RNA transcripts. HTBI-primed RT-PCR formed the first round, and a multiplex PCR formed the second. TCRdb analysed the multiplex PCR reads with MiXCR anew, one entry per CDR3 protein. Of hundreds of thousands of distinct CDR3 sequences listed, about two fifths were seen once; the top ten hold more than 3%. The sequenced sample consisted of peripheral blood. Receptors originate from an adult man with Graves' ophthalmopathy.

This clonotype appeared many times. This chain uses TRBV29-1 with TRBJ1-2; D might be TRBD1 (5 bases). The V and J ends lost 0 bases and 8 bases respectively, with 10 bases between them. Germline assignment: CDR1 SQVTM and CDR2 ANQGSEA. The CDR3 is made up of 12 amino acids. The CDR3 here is CSVEDRPGGYTF. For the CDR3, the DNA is TGCAGCGTTGAAGACCGGCCAGGGGGCTACACCTTC. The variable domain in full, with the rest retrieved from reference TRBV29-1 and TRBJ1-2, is SAVISQKPSRDICQRGTSLTIQCQVDSQVTMMFWYRQQPGQSLTLIATANQGSEATYESGFVIDKFPISRPNLTFSTLTVSNMSPEDSSIYLCSVEDRPGGYTFGSGTRLTVV.

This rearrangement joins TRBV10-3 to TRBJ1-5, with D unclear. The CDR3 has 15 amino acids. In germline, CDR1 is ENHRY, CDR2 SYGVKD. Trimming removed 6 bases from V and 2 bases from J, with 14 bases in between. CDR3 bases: TGTGCCATCAGAATGACGCGGGCGGGCAATCAGCCCCAGCATTTT. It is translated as CAIRMTRAGNQPQHF.

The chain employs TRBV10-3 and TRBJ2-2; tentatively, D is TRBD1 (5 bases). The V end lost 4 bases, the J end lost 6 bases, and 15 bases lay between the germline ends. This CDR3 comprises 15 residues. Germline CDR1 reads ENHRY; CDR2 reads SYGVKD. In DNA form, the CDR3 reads TGTGCCATCAGTGGTTCTCAGGGAATTTCCGGGGAGCTGTTTTTT. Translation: CAISGSQGISGELFF.

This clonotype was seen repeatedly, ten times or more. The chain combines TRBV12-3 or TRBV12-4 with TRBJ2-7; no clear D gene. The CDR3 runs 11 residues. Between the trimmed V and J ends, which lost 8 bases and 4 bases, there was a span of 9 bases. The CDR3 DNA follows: TGTGCCAGCTCCTCAATGTACGAGCAGTACTTC. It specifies CASSSMYEQYF.

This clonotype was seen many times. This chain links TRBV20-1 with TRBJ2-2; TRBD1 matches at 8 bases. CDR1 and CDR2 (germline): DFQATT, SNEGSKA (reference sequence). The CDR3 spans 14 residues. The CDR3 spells CSAGDRTTGGELFF. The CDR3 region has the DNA TGCAGCGCAGGGGACAGGACAACGGGCGGGGAGCTGTTTTTT.

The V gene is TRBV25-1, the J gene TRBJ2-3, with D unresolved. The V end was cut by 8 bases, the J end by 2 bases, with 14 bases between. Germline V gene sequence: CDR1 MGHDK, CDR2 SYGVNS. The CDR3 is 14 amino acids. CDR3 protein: CASAQGSPTDTQYF. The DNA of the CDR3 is TGTGCCAGCGCCCAAGGTTCCCCCACAGATACGCAGTATTTT.

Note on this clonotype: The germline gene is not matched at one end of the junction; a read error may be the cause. DNA for the CDR3: TGTGCCAGTAGTAGGGTGGCCGCGCAGCCCGAAGCTTCCTTT. Amino acids: CASSRVAAQPEASF. The chain links TRBV19 to TRBJ1-1; no definite D call. Germline V CDR1 and CDR2: LNHDA, SQIVND (reference sequence). CDR3 length: 14 amino acids.

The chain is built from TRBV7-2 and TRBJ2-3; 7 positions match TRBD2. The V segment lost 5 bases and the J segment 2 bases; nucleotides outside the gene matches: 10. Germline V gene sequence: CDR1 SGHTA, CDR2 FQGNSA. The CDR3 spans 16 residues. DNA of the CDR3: TGTGCCAGCAGCCCACCCGCCGGGGACTACACAGATACGCAGTATTTT. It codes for CASSPPAGDYTDTQYF. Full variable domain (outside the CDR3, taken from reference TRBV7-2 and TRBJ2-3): GAGVSQSPSNKVTEKGKDVELRCDPISGHTALYWYRQSLGQGLEFLIYFQGNSAPDKSGLPSDRFSAERTGGSVSTLTIQRTQQEDSAVYLCASSPPAGDYTDTQYFGPGTRLTVL.

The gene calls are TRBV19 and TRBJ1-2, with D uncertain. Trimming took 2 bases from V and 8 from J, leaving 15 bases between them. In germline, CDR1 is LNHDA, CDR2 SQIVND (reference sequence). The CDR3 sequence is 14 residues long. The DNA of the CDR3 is TGTGCCAGTAGTATACAAAAACCCTCTCGGGGCTACACCTTC. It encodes CASSIQKPSRGYTF.